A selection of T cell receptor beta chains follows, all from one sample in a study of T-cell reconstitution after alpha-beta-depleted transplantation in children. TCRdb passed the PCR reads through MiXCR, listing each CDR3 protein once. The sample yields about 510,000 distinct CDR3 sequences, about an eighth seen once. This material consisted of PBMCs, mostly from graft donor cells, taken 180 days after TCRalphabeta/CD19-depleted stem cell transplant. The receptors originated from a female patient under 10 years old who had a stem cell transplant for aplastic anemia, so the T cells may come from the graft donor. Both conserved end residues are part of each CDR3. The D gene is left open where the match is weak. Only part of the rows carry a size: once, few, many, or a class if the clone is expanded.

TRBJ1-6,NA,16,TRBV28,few,CASSFKTVGYNSPLHF,TGTGCCAGCAGTTTCAAGACAGTGGGCTATAATTCACCCCTCCACTTT
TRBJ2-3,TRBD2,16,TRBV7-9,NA,CASSFSPSGATDTQYF,TGTGCCAGCAGCTTTTCTCCTAGCGGGGCCACAGATACGCAGTATTTT
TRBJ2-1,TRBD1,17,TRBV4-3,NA,CASSRLMGQGRRNEQFF,TGCGCCAGCAGCCGTCTCATGGGACAGGGTCGACGGAATGAGCAGTTCTTC
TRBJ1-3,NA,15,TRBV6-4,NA,CASSDPGRFGGTIYF,TGTGCCAGCAGTGACCCCGGACGTTTTGGAGGCACCATATATTTT
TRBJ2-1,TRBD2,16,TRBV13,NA,CASSLQTSGSRNEQFF,TGTGCCAGCAGCCTCCAGACTAGCGGGAGTAGAAATGAGCAGTTCTTC
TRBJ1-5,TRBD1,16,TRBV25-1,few,CASSEIPLQGYQPQHF,TGTGCCAGCAGTGAAATCCCCTTACAGGGGTATCAGCCCCAGCATTTT
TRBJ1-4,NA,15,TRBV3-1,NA,CASSQVGRRNEKLFF,TGTGCCAGCAGCCAAGTGGGGAGAAGGAATGAAAAACTGTTTTTT
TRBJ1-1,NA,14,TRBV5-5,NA,CASSLPQGYTEAFF,TGTGCCAGCAGCCTCCCGCAGGGTTACACTGAAGCTTTCTTT
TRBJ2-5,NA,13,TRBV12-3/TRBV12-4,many,CASSIRSQETQYF,TGTGCCAGCAGTATTAGATCTCAAGAGACCCAGTACTTC
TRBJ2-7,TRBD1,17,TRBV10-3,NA,CAISPATRDRVPYEQYF,TGTGCCATCAGTCCCGCCACCCGGGACAGGGTTCCCTACGAGCAGTACTTC
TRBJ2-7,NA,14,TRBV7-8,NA,CASSLTGSLDEQYF,TGTGCCAGCAGCTTGACAGGTAGTTTAGACGAGCAGTACTTC
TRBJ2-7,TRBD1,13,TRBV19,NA,CASLKTGTDEQYF,TGTGCCAGCCTTAAGACCGGGACAGACGAGCAGTACTTC
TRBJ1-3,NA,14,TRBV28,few,CASSSQGTGNTIYF,TGTGCCAGCAGTTCCCAGGGGACCGGAAACACCATATATTTT
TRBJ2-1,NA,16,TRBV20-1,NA,CSASPVRNFSYNEQFF,TGCAGTGCTAGCCCTGTTAGAAACTTTTCCTACAATGAGCAGTTCTTC
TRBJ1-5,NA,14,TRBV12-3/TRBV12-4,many,CAVGRGSSNQPQHF,TGTGCCGTGGGCAGGGGATCGAGCAATCAGCCCCAGCATTTT
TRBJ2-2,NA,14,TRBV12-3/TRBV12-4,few,CASSPRGRTGELFF,TGTGCCAGCAGTCCCCGGGGGCGTACCGGGGAGCTGTTTTTT
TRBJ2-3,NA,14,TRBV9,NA,CASSVGHGTDTQYF,TGTGCCAGCAGCGTAGGGCACGGCACAGATACGCAGTATTTT
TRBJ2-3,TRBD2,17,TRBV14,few,CASSQEGRLAIADTQYF,TGTGCCAGCAGCCAAGAAGGGAGACTAGCAATCGCAGATACGCAGTATTTT
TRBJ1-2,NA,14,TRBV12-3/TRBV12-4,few,CASSFGWHHYGYTF,TGTGCCAGCAGTTTTGGATGGCATCACTATGGCTACACCTTC
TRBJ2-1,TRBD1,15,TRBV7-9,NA,CASSRSGQGHNEQFF,TGTGCCAGCAGCCGGAGCGGACAGGGGCACAATGAGCAGTTCTTC
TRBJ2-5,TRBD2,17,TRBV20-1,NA,CSARDEREEGMEETQYF,TGCAGTGCTAGAGATGAGCGGGAGGAAGGGATGGAAGAGACCCAGTACTTC